The next 3 T cell receptor beta chains were all read from a single sample in a study of blood T cell repertoires in COVID-19. Here immunoSEQ multiplex PCR was the method, and the copy in TCRdb shows in-frame clones only, minus some. Among 190,000 or so clones listed, approximately 80% were seen once. What was sequenced was peripheral blood. The source is a man aged 55 to 70 with COVID-19, enrolled during active disease.

This clone was recorded once. This chain uses TRBV5-1 with TRBJ2-1; 11 nucleotides match TRBD2. Looked up from germline, CDR1 is SGHRS and CDR2 is YFSETQ. V shed 2 bases, J shed 5 bases, and the junction held 9 bases outside the gene matches. The CDR3 totals 17 residues. The CDR3 here is CASSFSGRAGPDNEQFF. CDR3 DNA sequence: TGCGCCAGCAGCTTTAGCGGGAGGGCCGGACCCGACAATGAGCAGTTCTTC.

The count of this clone is one. The J gene is TRBJ1-1, the V gene TRBV7-8; the D gene is possibly TRBD1 (6 bases). The CDR3 contains 12 residues. Trimming took off 5 bases at V and 11 bases at J, with 15 bases between the two ends. From germline, CDR1 is SGHVS and CDR2 FQNEAQ. CDR3 region: CASSPGTKGAFF. The CDR3 nucleotides read TGTGCCAGCAGCCCAGGGACAAAAGGGGCTTTCTTT.

Concerning this clone: A far larger clone is only one base removed, so a read error is likely. The chain combines TRBV27 with TRBJ1-1; D not certain. This CDR3 region has 13 residues. CDR1 and CDR2 from the germline V gene are MNHEY and SMNVEV (reference sequence). Trimming pared 6 bases from V and 0 bases from J, leaving 8 bases between. CDR3 in amino acids: CASSLTVNTEAFF. The CDR3 DNA is TGTGCCAGCAGCCTAACAGTGAACACTGAAGCTTTCTTT.